This T cell receptor beta chain comes out of a study of CD8+ T cells in alopecia areata. Study results and caveats: Scalp and blood retained many expanded lesional clones during tofacitinib.

Documented treatment: oral pan-JAK inhibitor, 5-10 mg twice daily. Deletions cut 3 bases from V and 1 base from J, with 3 bases between. This CDR3 spans 11 amino acids. Per germline, CDR1 GTSNPN and CDR2 SVGIG (reference sequence). cDNA serving as the sequencing template came from extracted, reverse transcribed RNA. Generated by immunoSEQ multiplex PCR, the TCRdb table keeps only in-frame clones and is missing some. Of about 200,000 clones in the sample, more than 45% were seen once. As regards this clone: Its antigen remains unidentified.

The specimen comprised CD4+ T cells sorted from blood, sampled at week 4, from a patient treated with tofacitinib. The sequence was collected from a human donor with alopecia areata. The rearrangement joins TRBV30 to TRBJ1-2; D is uncertain. This CDR3 reads CAWSLNYGYTF. In nucleotides, the CDR3 is TGTGCCTGGAGCCTTAACTATGGCTACACCTTC. Complete variable domain (other parts from reference TRBV30 and TRBJ1-2): SQTIHQWPATLVQPVGSPLSLECTVEGTSNPNLYWYRQAAGRGLQLLFYSVGIGQISSEVPQNLSASRPQDRQFILSSKKLLLSDSGFYLCAWSLNYGYTFGSGTRLTVV.